Below are 32 T cell receptor beta chains sequenced from a single sample in a study of chemoradiotherapy in HPV16-positive cancers. Some clones are missing from TCRdb's copy, which holds only in-frame ones; the method was immunoSEQ multiplex PCR. The sample contains roughly 3,100 clones, around 90% of which appear only once. Sequencing was performed on blood, taken from a patient who underwent chemoradiotherapy. The receptor set was obtained from a human donor with HPV-associated anogenital cancer.

V gene TRBV4-3 combines with J gene TRBJ2-1, with 11 bases that match TRBD1. This CDR3 region has 15 residues. Per germline, CDR1 LGHNA and CDR2 YSLEER. V lost 3 bases to trimming and J lost 3 bases; unmatched junction nucleotides: 1. CDR3 region: CASSQGQGGYNEQFF. For the CDR3, the DNA is TGCGCCAGCAGCCAGGGACAGGGGGGCTACAATGAGCAGTTCTTC.

The gene calls are TRBV25-1 and TRBJ1-4; tentative D call: TRBD1 (6 bases). The CDR3 is 15 residues long. V gave up 1 base and J gave up 4 bases, with 10 bases separating them. CDR1 is MGHDK and CDR2 is SYGVNS in the germline V gene. The CDR3 DNA sequence: TGTGCCAGCAGTGAATTCGGACAGCGTAATGAAAAACTGTTTTTT. It translates to CASSEFGQRNEKLFF.

This clone was counted once. The V and J genes are TRBV7-9 and TRBJ2-1; 9 nucleotides agree with TRBD2. The germline gives CDR1 SEHNR, CDR2 FQNEAQ (reference sequence). CDR3 length: 16 amino acids. The ends lost 1 base at V and 5 bases at J; junction bases unmatched: 6. CDR3 bases: TGTGCCAGCAGCTTAGGGCGACTAGCGGTAAACAATGAGCAGTTCTTC. It is translated as CASSLGRLAVNNEQFF.

This clone was counted only a few times. The rearrangement links TRBV7-9 to TRBJ2-7, with D possibly TRBD2 on 6 matching bases. The V gene's germline CDR1 is SEHNR and CDR2 FQNEAQ (reference sequence). There are 15 residues in the CDR3. The ends were cut back, 5 bases at V and 0 bases at J, with 14 bases in the middle. The CDR3 region is CASSPGDFSSYEQYF. DNA for the CDR3: TGTGCCAGCAGCCCCGGGGACTTTAGCTCCTACGAGCAGTACTTC.

This chain links TRBV2 with TRBJ1-2, with 7 bases that match TRBD1. Trimming took 6 bases from V and 7 from J; bases not matched to a gene: 11. Germline V CDR1 and CDR2: SNHLY, FYNNEI. The CDR3 covers 14 residues. The CDR3 bases are TGTGCCAGCAGGGGACTATCATGGGACAGTGGCTACACCTTC. It specifies CASRGLSWDSGYTF.

The V and J genes are TRBV5-4 and TRBJ2-3; D unclear. V lost 0 bases, J lost 6 bases, and 8 bases lay in between. Germline values: CDR1 SGHNT, CDR2 YYREEE (reference sequence). The CDR3 runs to 13 residues. The chain's CDR3 is CASSLGSGDTQYF. The CDR3 coding sequence is TGTGCCAGCAGCTTGGGTTCCGGGGATACGCAGTATTTT.

The sample holds one count of this clone. V is TRBV4-1 and J is TRBJ2-7; D perhaps matches TRBD1 (6 bases). Germline values: CDR1 MGHRA, CDR2 YSYEKL. Trimming pared 2 bases from V and 1 base from J, leaving 9 bases between. The length of the CDR3 is 14 residues. The CDR3 DNA sequence: TGCGCCAGCAGCCAACCTGACAGGTCCTACGAGCAGTACTTC. It encodes CASSQPDRSYEQYF.

The chain has TRBV2 and TRBJ2-2, with TRBD2 matching 12 bases. V shed 2 bases and J 0 bases; nucleotides not matched to a gene: 1. The germline gives CDR1 SNHLY, CDR2 FYNNEI. CDR3 length equals 17 residues. The CDR3 bases are TGTGCCAGCAGTGAACTAGCGGGAGGGTCGAACACCGGGGAGCTGTTTTTT. Amino acids: CASSELAGGSNTGELFF. The full variable domain, completed using reference TRBV2 and TRBJ2-2, is EPEVTQTPSHQVTQMGQEVILRCVPISNHLYFYWYRQILGQKVEFLVSFYNNEISEKSEIFDDQFSVERPDGSNFTLKIRSTKLEDSAMYFCASSELAGGSNTGELFFGEGSRLTVL.

The chain is built from TRBV11-2 and TRBJ1-1; no reliable D call. CDR1 SGHAT and CDR2 FQNNGV come from the germline V gene. V lost 3 bases and J lost 1, with 6 bases in between. This CDR3 is 13 amino acids long. CDR3 region: CASSFWGNTEAFF. The DNA for the CDR3 is TGTGCCAGCAGCTTCTGGGGGAACACTGAAGCTTTCTTT.

The V call is TRBV6-6, the J call TRBJ1-5, with a possible D match to TRBD1 (6 bases). Germline CDR1 reads MNHNY; CDR2 reads SVGAGI (reference sequence). Trimming removed 4 bases at V and 0 bases at J, with 7 bases between. The CDR3 runs to 14 residues. CDR3 in DNA: TGTGCCAGCAGTTGGACAGATAGCAATCAGCCCCAGCATTTT. It specifies CASSWTDSNQPQHF.

The chain carries TRBV4-3 and TRBJ2-1; TRBD2 matches at 9 bases. CDR1 is LGHNA and CDR2 is YSLEER in the germline V gene. The CDR3 is made up of 17 amino acids. The V segment lost 4 bases and the J segment 9 bases; nucleotides outside the gene matches: 16. The CDR3 coding sequence is TGCGCCAGCAGCCCCGAGGGTGAACTAGCGGGTGCGAGTGAGCAGTTCTTC. This codes for CASSPEGELAGASEQFF.

J is TRBJ1-5 and V is TRBV6-5; 7 bases are shared with TRBD1. The CDR3 is made up of 15 amino acids. Germline values: CDR1 MNHEY, CDR2 SVGAGI. J was trimmed by 2 bases and V by 6 bases; bases with no gene match: 7. The CDR3 sequence: CASRPTGFGNQPQHF. In DNA form, the CDR3 reads TGTGCCAGCAGGCCGACAGGGTTTGGCAATCAGCCCCAGCATTTT.

CDR3 in amino acids: CASSGHRVRGNTEAFF. Written as DNA, the CDR3 is TGTGCCAGCAGTGGCCACAGGGTTAGAGGGAACACTGAAGCTTTCTTT. The chain has TRBV25-1 and TRBJ1-1; possibly TRBD1 for D (6 bases). V gave up 4 bases and J gave up 1 base, with 16 bases separating them. Germline CDR1 MGHDK, CDR2 SYGVNS. The CDR3 is 16 residues long.

The V call is TRBV5-1, the J call TRBJ2-2; 9 bases match TRBD1. The CDR3 contains 15 residues. Looked up from germline, CDR1 is SGHRS and CDR2 is YFSETQ. V lost 4 bases, J lost 5 bases, and 6 bases stayed unmatched. CDR3 coding DNA: TGCGCCAGCAGCACGCGACAGGGGGGGACCGGGGAGCTGTTTTTT. Its protein is CASSTRQGGTGELFF.

This chain uses TRBV19 with TRBJ1-5, with 9 bases lining up with TRBD1. Germline CDR1 is LNHDA and CDR2 is SQIVND (reference sequence). The CDR3 has 14 amino acids. V was pared by 1 base and J by 6 bases, with 1 base of the junction left unmatched. The CDR3 DNA sequence: TGTGCCAGTAGTATAGGGACAGGGGCTCAGCCCCAGCATTTT. Its protein product is CASSIGTGAQPQHF.

V is TRBV4-3 and J is TRBJ1-1, with a possible D match to TRBD1 (5 bases). The CDR3 contains 15 residues. The V and J ends lost 0 bases and 3 bases respectively, with 11 bases between them. Germline V gives CDR1 LGHNA, CDR2 YSLEER. The CDR3 DNA reads as TGCGCCAGCAGCCAAGATCGGGGAGGGGACACTGAAGCTTTCTTT. It translates to CASSQDRGGDTEAFF.

The chain joins TRBV5-6 to TRBJ2-1, with 9 bases identical to TRBD1. V was clipped by 3 bases and J by 6 bases; unmatched bases: 10. This CDR3 has 16 residues. The germline gives CDR1 SGHDT, CDR2 YYEEEE. In DNA form, the CDR3 reads TGTGCCAGCAGCTCGCTGACGAGGACAGGGGCCAATGAGCAGTTCTTC. Protein: CASSSLTRTGANEQFF.

This clone was observed a single time. The J gene is TRBJ2-1, the V gene TRBV7-8; TRBD2 aligns across 9 bases. The CDR3 loop spans 16 amino acids. V was pared by 1 base and J by 4 bases, with 5 bases of the junction left unmatched. CDR1 and CDR2 from the germline V gene are SGHVS and FQNEAQ. CDR3 amino acids: CASSLGAGGGYNEQFF. DNA of the CDR3: TGTGCCAGCAGCTTAGGAGCGGGAGGAGGGTACAATGAGCAGTTCTTC.

The rearrangement joins TRBV7-2 to TRBJ1-2, with no clear D. The CDR3 consists of 12 residues. The germline V gene has CDR1 SGHTA and CDR2 FQGNSA. The V gene lost 2 bases and the J gene lost 6 bases, with 7 bases spanning the gap. CDR3 residues: CASSLIQNGYTF. In DNA, the CDR3 is TGTGCCAGCAGCTTAATTCAAAATGGCTACACCTTC. The full variable domain, completed using reference TRBV7-2 and TRBJ1-2, is GAGVSQSPSNKVTEKGKDVELRCDPISGHTALYWYRQSLGQGLEFLIYFQGNSAPDKSGLPSDRFSAERTGGSVSTLTIQRTQQEDSAVYLCASSLIQNGYTFGSGTRLTVV.

The chain has TRBV5-1 and TRBJ2-2, with a possible D match to TRBD1 (5 bases). V was shortened by 4 bases and J by 7 bases, with 17 bases between the two germline ends. Germline values: CDR1 SGHRS, CDR2 YFSETQ. The CDR3 runs to 15 residues. Here the CDR3 DNA reads TGCGCCAGCAGCCCGAGTGGTAGGCAGGGCGGGGAGCTGTTTTTT. Its translation: CASSPSGRQGGELFF.

This chain connects TRBV5-4 to TRBJ1-3, with D perhaps matching TRBD1 (5 bases). CDR1 and CDR2 (germline): SGHNT, YYREEE (reference sequence). The length of the CDR3 is 15 residues. Between the trimmed V and J ends, which lost 0 bases and 2 bases, there was a span of 9 bases. CDR3 sequence reads: CASSLVRGAGNTIYF. CDR3 coding DNA: TGTGCCAGCAGCTTGGTAAGGGGAGCTGGAAACACCATATATTTT.

The V gene is TRBV5-5, the J gene TRBJ1-4; D remains ambiguous. From germline, CDR1 is SGHKS and CDR2 YYEKEE (reference sequence). The CDR3 totals 11 residues. Trimming stripped 2 bases from V and 7 bases from J, with 3 bases between. CDR3 DNA: TGTGCCAGCAGCTTCGGTGAAAAACTGTTTTTT. It encodes CASSFGEKLFF.

The V call is TRBV15, the J call TRBJ2-2; 9 nucleotides agree with TRBD1. Germline V lookup: CDR1 LNHNV, CDR2 YYDKDF (reference sequence). The CDR3 has 18 amino acids. With V trimmed by 10 bases and J by 4 bases, 19 bases remained unmatched. The chain's CDR3 is CAIPPRAGTGSITGELFF. CDR3 coding DNA: TGTGCCATCCCACCGAGAGCCGGGACAGGGTCGATCACCGGGGAGCTGTTTTTT.

This chain uses TRBV7-8 with TRBJ2-2, with TRBD1 identical over 9 bases. Unmatched junction bases numbered 6, after V lost 1 base and J lost 9 bases. Per germline, CDR1 SGHVS and CDR2 FQNEAQ. The length of the CDR3 is 15 residues. The CDR3: CASSLGPGQGWELFF. CDR3 DNA sequence: TGTGCCAGCAGCTTAGGACCGGGACAGGGCTGGGAGCTGTTTTTT.

The chain combines TRBV5-1 with TRBJ1-3, with D possibly TRBD1 on 6 matching bases. V was pared by 1 base and J by 0 bases, with 11 bases between. The length of the CDR3 is 16 residues. Germline CDR1 and CDR2: SGHRS and YFSETQ. Here the CDR3 reads CASSLLPGASGNTIYF. In DNA form, the CDR3 reads TGCGCCAGCAGCTTGCTTCCAGGGGCCTCTGGAAACACCATATATTTT. Variable domain in full (rest from reference TRBV5-1 and TRBJ1-3): KAGVTQTPRYLIKTRGQQVTLSCSPISGHRSVSWYQQTPGQGLQFLFEYFSETQRNKGNFPGRFSGRQFSNSRSEMNVSTLELGDSALYLCASSLLPGASGNTIYFGEGSWLTVV.

This chain uses TRBV11-2 with TRBJ1-4; the D is unclear. Trimming cost V 6 bases and J 6 bases, with 5 bases left between them. CDR3 length: 11 residues. Germline CDR1 reads SGHAT; CDR2 reads FQNNGV. The CDR3 DNA reads TGTGCCAGCAGTACTCATGAAAAACTGTTTTTT. This codes for CASSTHEKLFF.

This chain links TRBV28 with TRBJ2-3, with D possibly matching TRBD2 (5 bases). The CDR3 length is 13 residues. CDR1 and CDR2 (germline): MDHEN, SYDVKM. Trimming took 6 bases from V and 3 from J, leaving 10 bases between them. CDR3 in DNA: TGTGCCAGCAGCGCGGGTCGGACAGATACGCAGTATTTT. It is translated as CASSAGRTDTQYF.

The DNA for the CDR3 is TGTGCCAGCAGCCAAGAACTAGCGCTTTACTACGAGCAGTACTTC. Translating gives CASSQELALYYEQYF. The rearrangement joins TRBV14 to TRBJ2-7; 7 nucleotides align to TRBD2. Per the germline V gene, CDR1 is SGHDN and CDR2 is FVKESK. Trimming took 0 bases from V and 3 from J; bases not matched to a gene: 5. The CDR3 runs to 15 residues.

The chain recombines TRBV4-2 with TRBJ2-5; TRBD2 aligns across 8 bases. The V and J ends lost 2 bases and 1 base, in that order; junction bases with no gene match: 6. The CDR3 has 16 amino acids. Germline-derived CDR1 and CDR2 are LGHNA and YNFKEQ. Here the CDR3 DNA reads TGTGCCAGCAGCCAATCAAGCGGGGGCCCCCAAGAGACCCAGTACTTC. The encoded protein is CASSQSSGGPQETQYF.

The chain combines TRBV4-2 with TRBJ1-2, with a weak D call TRBD1 (5 bases). The CDR3 consists of 13 residues. V lost 4 bases to trimming and J lost 9 bases, with 15 bases between them. Germline V gene data show CDR1 as LGHNA and CDR2 as YNFKEQ. The CDR3 DNA is TGTGCCAGCAGCCTCCAGACAGCCTTTAGCTACACCTTC. This sequence encodes CASSLQTAFSYTF.

The chain links TRBV28 to TRBJ2-3; 11 nucleotides match TRBD2. CDR3 length: 14 amino acids. Germline V gene sequence: CDR1 MDHEN, CDR2 SYDVKM. J lost 6 bases, V lost 8 bases, and 7 bases had no gene match. The DNA for the CDR3 is TGTGCCAGCCATACTAGCGGGAGAGGGGATACGCAGTATTTT. It translates to CASHTSGRGDTQYF.

V gene TRBV6-6 combines with J gene TRBJ2-7, with 8 bases matching TRBD2. Germline V gives CDR1 MNHNY, CDR2 SVGAGI (reference sequence). The CDR3 runs to 15 residues. Germline trimming cut 2 bases from V and 3 bases from J; bases unmatched to any gene: 6. Here the CDR3 DNA reads TGTGCCAGCAGTTACCTGCAGCGGGAGTACTACGAGCAGTACTTC. It codes for CASSYLQREYYEQYF.